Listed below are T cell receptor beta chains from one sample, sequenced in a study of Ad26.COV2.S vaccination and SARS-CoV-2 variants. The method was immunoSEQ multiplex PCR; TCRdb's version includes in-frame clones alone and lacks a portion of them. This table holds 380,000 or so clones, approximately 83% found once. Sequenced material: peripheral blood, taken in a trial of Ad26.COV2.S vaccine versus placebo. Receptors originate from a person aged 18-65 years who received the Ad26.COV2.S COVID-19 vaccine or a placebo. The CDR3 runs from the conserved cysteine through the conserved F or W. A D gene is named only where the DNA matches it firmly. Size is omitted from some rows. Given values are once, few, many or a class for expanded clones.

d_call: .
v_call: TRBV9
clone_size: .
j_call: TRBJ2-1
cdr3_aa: CASSVVEGEQFF
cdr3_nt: TGTGCCAGCAGCGTAGTTGAGGGAGAGCAGTTCTTC

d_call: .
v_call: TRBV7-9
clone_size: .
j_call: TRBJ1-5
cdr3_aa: CASSFSGTDNQPQHF
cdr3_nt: TGTGCCAGCAGCTTCAGCGGGACGGACAATCAGCCCCAGCATTTT

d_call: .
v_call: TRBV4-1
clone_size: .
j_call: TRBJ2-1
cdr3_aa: CASSQDWGLYNEQFF
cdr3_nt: TGCGCCAGCAGCCAAGATTGGGGGCTGTACAATGAGCAGTTCTTC

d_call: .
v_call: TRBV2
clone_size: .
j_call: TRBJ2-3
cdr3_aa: CASTPDRGDTQYF
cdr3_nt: TGTGCCAGCACCCCAGATCGGGGAGATACGCAGTATTTT

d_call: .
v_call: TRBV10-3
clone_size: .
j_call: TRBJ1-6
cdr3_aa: CAISDVGVGGSPLHF
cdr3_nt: TGTGCCATCAGTGACGTTGGGGTGGGTGGATCACCCCTCCACTTT

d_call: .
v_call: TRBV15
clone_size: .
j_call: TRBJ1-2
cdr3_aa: CATSPTRQAPLYGYTF
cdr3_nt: TGTGCCACCAGCCCGACGAGGCAGGCCCCTCTCTATGGCTACACCTTC

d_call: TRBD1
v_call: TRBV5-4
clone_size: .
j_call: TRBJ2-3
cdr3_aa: CASSSTGAGGDTQYF
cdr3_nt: TGTGCCAGCAGCTCGACAGGGGCCGGTGGGGATACGCAGTATTTT

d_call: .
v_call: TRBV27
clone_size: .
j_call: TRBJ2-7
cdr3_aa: CASSLMPKSIEQYF
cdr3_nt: TGTGCCAGCAGTTTAATGCCTAAAAGCATCGAGCAGTACTTC

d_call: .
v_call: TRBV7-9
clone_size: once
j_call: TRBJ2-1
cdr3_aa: CASSQRLTSSYNEQFF
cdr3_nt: TGTGCCAGCAGCCAACGACTTACCAGCTCCTACAATGAGCAGTTCTTC

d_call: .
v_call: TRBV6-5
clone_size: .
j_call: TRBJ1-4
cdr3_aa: CASIPPGAEKLFF
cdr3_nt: TGTGCCAGCATCCCCCCCGGGGCAGAAAAACTGTTTTTT